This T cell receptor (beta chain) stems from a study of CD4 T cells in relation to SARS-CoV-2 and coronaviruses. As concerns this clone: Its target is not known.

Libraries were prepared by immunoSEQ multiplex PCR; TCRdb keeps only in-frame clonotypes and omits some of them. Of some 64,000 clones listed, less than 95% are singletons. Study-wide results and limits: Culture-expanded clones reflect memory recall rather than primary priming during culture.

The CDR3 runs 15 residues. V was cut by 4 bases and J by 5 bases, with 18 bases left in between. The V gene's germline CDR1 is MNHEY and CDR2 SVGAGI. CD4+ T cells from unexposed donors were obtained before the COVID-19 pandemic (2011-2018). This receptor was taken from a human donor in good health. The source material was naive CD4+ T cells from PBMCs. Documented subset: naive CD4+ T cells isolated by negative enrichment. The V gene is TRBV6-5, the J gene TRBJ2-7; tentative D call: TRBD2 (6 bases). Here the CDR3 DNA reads TGTGCCAGCAGTTCCAGAGGAGCGGGTGCCAACGAGCAGTACTTC. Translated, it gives CASSSRGAGANEQYF.